A single sample is the source of the 21 T cell receptor beta chains below, sequenced in a study of T cell responses to AZD1222 COVID-19 vaccine. Repertoires were generated with immunoSEQ multiplex PCR, while TCRdb's copy carries only in-frame clones and drops some. The data hold about 86,000 clones, with over 85% observed a single time. The sample here was peripheral blood, taken on day 0 of AZD1222 vaccination. The origin of the receptors is an adult in good health.

This sequence joins TRBV21-1 and TRBJ1-3; the listed D gene, TRBD1, was not tested against the DNA. TRBV21-1 is a recognized pseudogene. There are 14 residues in the CDR3. CDR3 sequence: CASRHQGSGNTIYF. The CDR3 coding sequence is TGTGCCAGCCGGCATCAGGGTTCTGGAAACACCATATATTTT.

This chain joins TRBV7-2 and TRBJ1-1, with 7 bases fitting TRBD1. CDR3 length: 13 residues. The trim removed 7 bases at V and 0 bases at J, leaving 2 bases unmatched. Germline CDR1 is SGHTA and CDR2 is FQGNSA. The CDR3 nucleotides read TGTGCCAGCAACAGGGGTATGAACACTGAAGCTTTCTTT. Protein product: CASNRGMNTEAFF.

The chain recombines TRBV27 with TRBJ2-1; tentative D call: TRBD2 (6 bases). The CDR3 is 14 residues long. Trimming cost V 3 bases and J 9 bases, with 15 bases left between them. Germline CDR1 reads MNHEY; CDR2 reads SMNVEV (reference sequence). In DNA, the CDR3 is TGTGCCAGCAGTTTTTCTAGCGTCCTCAGTGAGCAGTTCTTC. It specifies CASSFSSVLSEQFF.

This chain connects TRBV6-5 to TRBJ1-4; TRBD1 matches at 10 bases. CDR3 length: 13 residues. Germline V CDR1 and CDR2: MNHEY, SVGAGI. With 6 bases clipped from V and 5 bases from J, the junction kept 0 bases outside the gene matches. The CDR3 loop is CASRTGGNEKLFF. DNA for the CDR3: TGTGCCAGCAGGACAGGGGGCAATGAAAAACTGTTTTTT.

The V gene is TRBV13, the J gene TRBJ2-1; 9 bases line up with TRBD1. The CDR3 contains 16 residues. Germline V lookup: CDR1 PRHDT, CDR2 FYEKMQ (reference sequence). Losses at the gene ends were 5 bases for V and 8 bases for J; bases not matched to a gene: 13. CDR3 DNA: TGTGCCAGCAGCCGTAAACCGGGACAGGGTATCTATGAGCAGTTCTTC. As protein: CASSRKPGQGIYEQFF.

This rearrangement joins TRBV29-1 to TRBJ2-3; D uncertain. Looked up from germline, CDR1 is SQVTM and CDR2 is ANQGSEA. V gave up 3 bases and J gave up 0 bases, with 4 bases separating them. There are 12 residues in the CDR3. The CDR3 nucleotides read TGCAGCGTTGATGGAAGCACAGATACGCAGTATTTT. Protein product: CSVDGSTDTQYF.

The rearrangement uses TRBV28 and TRBJ2-4, with a possible D match to TRBD2 (6 bases). CDR3 length: 17 residues. Per germline, CDR1 MDHEN and CDR2 SYDVKM. V was pared by 4 bases and J by 0 bases, with 16 bases between. The CDR3 protein is CASSYIFAGRAKNIQYF. The CDR3 nucleotides read TGTGCCAGCAGTTACATCTTCGCGGGGCGAGCCAAAAACATTCAGTACTTC.

The chain's CDR3 is CASRISNQPQHF. The CDR3 DNA reads as TGTGCCAGCAGGATTAGCAATCAGCCCCAGCATTTT. The chain couples TRBV6-5 to TRBJ1-5; D remains unclear. Trimming left V 6 bases short and J 0 bases short, with 3 bases between. Per germline, CDR1 MNHEY and CDR2 SVGAGI. The CDR3 totals 12 residues.

This chain uses TRBV2 with TRBJ1-1; 7 bases align to TRBD1. Trimming removed 2 bases from V and 5 bases from J; junction bases left unmatched: 5. In germline, CDR1 is SNHLY, CDR2 FYNNEI. This CDR3 contains 14 residues. CDR3 in DNA: TGTGCCAGCAGTGAAATGGCAGGGGGGACTGAAGCTTTCTTT. Translation: CASSEMAGGTEAFF.

The gene calls are TRBV11-2 and TRBJ2-7, with D unresolved. Between the trimmed V and J ends, which lost 1 base and 1 base, there was a span of 8 bases. The CDR3 is 14 residues long. Germline lookup yields CDR1 SGHAT and CDR2 FQNNGV. CDR3: CASSLGAISYEQYF. In DNA, the CDR3 is TGTGCCAGCAGCTTAGGGGCCATTTCCTACGAGCAGTACTTC.

The chain has TRBV5-5 and TRBJ1-2, with TRBD1 as a possible D gene (6 bases). CDR3 length equals 13 residues. V dropped 1 base and J dropped 5 bases, with 9 bases sitting between them. Germline CDR1 SGHKS, CDR2 YYEKEE (reference sequence). The DNA of the CDR3 is TGTGCCAGCAGCTTGAGGACAGATTATGGCTACACCTTC. Translating gives CASSLRTDYGYTF.

This chain uses TRBV11-2 with TRBJ1-2; D is perhaps TRBD1 (5 bases). Trimming took off 4 bases at V and 0 bases at J, with 12 bases between the two ends. The CDR3 length is 15 residues. Germline V gene lookup returns CDR1 SGHAT and CDR2 FQNNGV. In nucleotides, the CDR3 is TGTGCCAGCAGCTCGGGGGACGCTGCTAACTATGGCTACACCTTC. It translates to CASSSGDAANYGYTF. Combining the CDR3 with reference TRBV11-2 and TRBJ1-2 gives the whole variable domain EAGVAQSPRYKIIEKRQSVAFWCNPISGHATLYWYQQILGQGPKLLIQFQNNGVVDDSQLPKDRFSAERLKGVDSTLKIQPAKLEDSAVYLCASSSGDAANYGYTFGSGTRLTVV.

The chain carries TRBV18 and TRBJ1-2; D call uncertain. CDR1 and CDR2 (germline): KGHSH, LQKENI. This CDR3 region has 13 residues. Between the trimmed V and J ends, which lost 2 bases and 4 bases, there was a span of 8 bases. The CDR3 protein is CASSPGQIYGYTF. CDR3 nucleotides: TGTGCCAGCTCACCAGGGCAGATCTATGGCTACACCTTC.

The V gene is TRBV11-3, the J gene TRBJ2-1; 8 bases are a match to TRBD2. The CDR3 runs to 13 residues. J lost 10 bases, V lost 8 bases, and 10 bases had no gene match. Germline CDR1 SGHNT, CDR2 YENEEA. The CDR3 reads CASALIPGGEQFF. DNA of the CDR3: TGTGCCAGCGCCTTGATCCCGGGGGGGGAGCAGTTCTTC.

The rearrangement joins TRBV30 to TRBJ1-6; possible D gene TRBD1, 5 bases. The CDR3 contains 16 residues. Trimming took 0 bases from V and 10 from J, leaving 19 bases between them. Germline V lookup: CDR1 GTSNPN, CDR2 SVGIG (reference sequence). Here the CDR3 DNA reads TGTGCCTGGAGTGTACCGGGGGAGGTGTTGGGATCACCCCTCCACTTT. It codes for CAWSVPGEVLGSPLHF.

V is TRBV5-1 and J is TRBJ1-4; D might be TRBD1 (6 bases). This CDR3 is 16 amino acids long. Trimming pared 4 bases from V and 5 bases from J, leaving 18 bases between. CDR1 is SGHRS and CDR2 is YFSETQ in the germline V gene. The CDR3 sequence: CASSMDGGATNEKLFF. The CDR3 bases are TGCGCCAGCAGCATGGATGGGGGGGCGACCAATGAAAAACTGTTTTTT.

The genes are TRBV2 and TRBJ2-2, with 7 bases aligning to TRBD1. The length of the CDR3 is 15 residues. Germline loops: CDR1 SNHLY, CDR2 FYNNEI. V dropped 5 bases and J dropped 2; count of bases not matched to a gene: 5. CDR3 amino acids: CASSLQGINTGELFF. DNA of the CDR3: TGTGCCAGCAGTCTACAGGGGATAAACACCGGGGAGCTGTTTTTT.

This chain links TRBV19 with TRBJ2-6; D is unresolved. Trimming took off 5 bases at V and 1 base at J, with 6 bases between the two ends. Germline CDR1 is LNHDA and CDR2 is SQIVND (reference sequence). The CDR3 covers 14 residues. DNA of the CDR3: TGTGCCAGTAGTTGGTCGTCTGGGGCCAACGTCCTGACTTTC. Amino acids: CASSWSSGANVLTF.

The chain couples TRBV27 to TRBJ1-1; a weak D match, TRBD1 (5 bases). The ends were cut back, 6 bases at V and 2 bases at J, with 16 bases in the middle. Germline CDR1 MNHEY, CDR2 SMNVEV (reference sequence). This CDR3 contains 15 residues. CDR3 amino acids: CASRQQGLGNTEAFF. CDR3 coding DNA: TGTGCCAGCAGACAGCAGGGACTTGGAAACACTGAAGCTTTCTTT.

The V call is TRBV18, the J call TRBJ1-5; D might be TRBD1 (6 bases). The CDR3 is made up of 14 amino acids. With 4 bases removed from V and 4 bases from J, the gap between germline ends came to 11 bases. Germline CDR1 KGHSH, CDR2 LQKENI. The CDR3: CASSQRTVNQPQHF. DNA of the CDR3: TGTGCCAGCTCACAGCGGACAGTAAATCAGCCCCAGCATTTT.

The chain uses TRBV2 and TRBJ1-6; 9 bases fit TRBD1. Per germline, CDR1 SNHLY and CDR2 FYNNEI. The CDR3 covers 19 residues. After removal of 7 bases from V and 0 bases from J, the junction contained 13 bases not matched to a gene. The CDR3 DNA sequence: TGTGCCAGCACCTCCCGGGACAGGGAGAGGGGCTCCTATAATTCACCCCTCCACTTT. Translation gives CASTSRDRERGSYNSPLHF.